This T cell receptor beta chain originates from a study of T-cell reconstitution after alpha-beta-depleted transplantation in children. The TCRbeta library incorporated unique molecular identifiers. MiXCR was run by TCRdb on the PCR reads, yielding one entry per CDR3 protein. The sample shows hundreds of thousands of distinct CDR3 sequences, around 13% of them seen only once. This clonotype has a handful of counts. Trimming stripped 5 bases from V and 0 bases from J, with 25 bases between. CDR3 length: 20 residues. The source of this sequence is a girl aged 2 to 10 with congenital amegakaryocytic thrombocytopenia, due to receive a stem cell transplant. The chain employs TRBV12-3 or TRBV12-4 and TRBJ1-4; the D is unclear. The sample here was PBMCs, taken before TCRalphabeta/CD19-depleted stem cell transplant. This CDR3 reads CASSTLKFSRGFATNEKLFF. The CDR3 nucleotides are TGTGCCAGCAGTACGTTGAAATTTAGTCGTGGGTTTGCAACTAATGAAAAACTGTTTTTT.